The T cell receptor beta chain described here comes from a study of T cell changes during pregnancy in multiple sclerosis. V lost 9 bases, J lost 0 bases, and 15 bases lay in between. Per germline, CDR1 SGDLS and CDR2 YYNGEE. There are 14 residues in the CDR3. The protocol was immunoSEQ multiplex PCR, while the TCRdb copy is restricted to in-frame clones and leaves out a portion. The sample includes roughly 42,000 clones, around 90% seen only once; the top ten take 0.73%. The source is a female donor with multiple sclerosis, enrolled in a pregnancy study. The sequencing used CD4+ T cells from peripheral blood mononuclear cells, collected before pregnancy. This chain uses TRBV9 with TRBJ1-1, with D unclear. The CDR3 spells CATTPGIVNTEAFF. The CDR3 DNA sequence: TGTGCCACCACGCCCGGGATCGTGAACACTGAAGCTTTCTTT. The variable domain in full, with the rest retrieved from reference TRBV9 and TRBJ1-1, is DSGVTQTPKHLITATGQRVTLRCSPRSGDLSVYWYQQSLDQGLQFLIQYYNGEERAKGNILERFSAQQFPDLHSELNLSSLELGDSALYFCATTPGIVNTEAFFGQGTRLTVV.